Presented here are 3 T cell receptor beta chains from one specimen sequenced in a study of blood T cell repertoires in COVID-19. This table comes from immunoSEQ multiplex PCR, and its TCRdb copy is limited to in-frame clones, with some not included. The repertoire holds some 100,000 clones, approximately 80% seen once, with roughly an eighth in the top ten. Sequencing used peripheral blood. The receptor source for this set is a man aged 50-60 years with active or convalescent COVID-19.

The rearrangement links TRBV19 to TRBJ2-3; 7 bases agree with TRBD1. The V gene end was trimmed by 1 base and the J gene end by 5 bases; junction bases not matched to a gene: 3. Germline-derived CDR1 and CDR2 are LNHDA and SQIVND (reference sequence). The CDR3 consists of 14 residues. The CDR3 protein is CASSIGSGGDTQYF. CDR3 sequence (DNA): TGTGCCAGTAGTATAGGCTCAGGGGGAGATACGCAGTATTTT.

The rearrangement links TRBV24-1 to TRBJ2-5; D may be TRBD2 (6 bases). The CDR3 length is 13 residues. Trimming removed 9 bases at V and 1 base at J, with 11 bases between. CDR1 and CDR2 (germline): KGHDR, SFDVKD. The chain's CDR3 is CATGGTPQETQYF. The CDR3 DNA is TGTGCCACCGGAGGGACCCCCCAAGAGACCCAGTACTTC.

V and J are TRBV14 and TRBJ2-7; 7 bases agree with TRBD2. The CDR3 totals 11 residues. Germline V CDR1 and CDR2: SGHDN, FVKESK. Losses at the gene ends were 8 bases for V and 5 bases for J; bases not matched to a gene: 3. The CDR3 region has the DNA TGTGCCAGCGGGGGGAGGGACGAGCAGTACTTC. Its translation: CASGGRDEQYF.